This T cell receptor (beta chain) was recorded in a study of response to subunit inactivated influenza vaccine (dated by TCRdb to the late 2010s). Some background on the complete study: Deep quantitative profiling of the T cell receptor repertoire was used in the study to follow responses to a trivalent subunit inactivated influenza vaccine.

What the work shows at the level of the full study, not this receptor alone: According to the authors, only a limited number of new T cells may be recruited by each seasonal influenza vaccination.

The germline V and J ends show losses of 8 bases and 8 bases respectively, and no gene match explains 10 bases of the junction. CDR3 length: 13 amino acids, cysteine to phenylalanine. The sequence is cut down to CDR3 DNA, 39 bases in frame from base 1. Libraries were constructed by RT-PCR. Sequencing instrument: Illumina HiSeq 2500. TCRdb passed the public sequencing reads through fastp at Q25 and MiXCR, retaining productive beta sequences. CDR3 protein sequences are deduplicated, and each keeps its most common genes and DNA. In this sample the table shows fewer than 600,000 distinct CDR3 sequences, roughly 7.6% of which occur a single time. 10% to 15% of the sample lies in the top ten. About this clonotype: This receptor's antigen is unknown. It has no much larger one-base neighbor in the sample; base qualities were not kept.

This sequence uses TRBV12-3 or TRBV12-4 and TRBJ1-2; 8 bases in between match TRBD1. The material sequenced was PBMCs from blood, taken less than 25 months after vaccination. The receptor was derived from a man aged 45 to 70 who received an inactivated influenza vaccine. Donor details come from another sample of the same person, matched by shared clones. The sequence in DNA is TGTGCCAGCGGGACAGGAGGATCTGCCGGCTACACCTTC. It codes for CASGTGGSAGYTF.